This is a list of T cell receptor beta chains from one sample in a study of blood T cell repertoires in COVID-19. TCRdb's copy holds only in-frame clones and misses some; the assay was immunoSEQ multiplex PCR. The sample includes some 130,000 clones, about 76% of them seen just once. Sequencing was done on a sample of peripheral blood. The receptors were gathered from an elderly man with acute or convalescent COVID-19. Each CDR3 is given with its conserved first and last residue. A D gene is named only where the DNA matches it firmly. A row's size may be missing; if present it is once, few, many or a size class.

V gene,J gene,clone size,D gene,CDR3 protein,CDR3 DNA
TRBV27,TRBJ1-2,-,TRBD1,CASSLSGGTAIYGYTF,TGTGCCAGCAGTTTATCCGGCGGGACAGCTATATATGGCTACACCTTC
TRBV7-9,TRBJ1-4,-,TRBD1,CASSSQTGINEKLFF,TGTGCCAGCAGCTCGCAGACAGGGATTAATGAAAAACTGTTTTTT
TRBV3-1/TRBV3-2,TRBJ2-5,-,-,CASSQEWAGQRETQYF,TGTGCCAGCAGCCAAGAATGGGCAGGGCAGCGAGAGACCCAGTACTTC
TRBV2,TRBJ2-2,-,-,CASNPRAAGELFF,TGTGCCAGCAACCCGAGGGCGGCCGGGGAGCTGTTTTTT
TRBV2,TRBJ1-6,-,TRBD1,CASTFRTGHSPLHF,TGTGCCAGCACCTTTCGGACAGGGCATTCACCCCTCCACTTT
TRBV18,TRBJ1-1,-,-,CASSPGAISLAEAFF,TGTGCCAGCTCACCAGGGGCCATTTCGTTAGCTGAAGCTTTCTTT
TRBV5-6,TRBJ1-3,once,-,CASSLRRHGNTIYF,TGTGCCAGCAGCCTGCGCAGGCACGGAAACACCATATATTTT
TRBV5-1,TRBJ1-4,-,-,CASSLVGTQSQEKLFF,TGCGCCAGCAGCTTGGTCGGGACACAGAGCCAAGAAAAACTGTTTTTT
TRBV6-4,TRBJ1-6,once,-,CASSAKGEGNSPLHF,TGTGCCAGCAGTGCAAAGGGTGAGGGCAATTCACCCCTCCACTTT
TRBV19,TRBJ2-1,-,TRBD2,CASSASGGEQFF,TGTGCCAGTAGCGCTAGCGGGGGTGAGCAGTTCTTC
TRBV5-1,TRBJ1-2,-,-,CASTTDGGNYGYTF,TGCGCCAGCACCACTGATGGAGGAAACTATGGCTACACCTTC